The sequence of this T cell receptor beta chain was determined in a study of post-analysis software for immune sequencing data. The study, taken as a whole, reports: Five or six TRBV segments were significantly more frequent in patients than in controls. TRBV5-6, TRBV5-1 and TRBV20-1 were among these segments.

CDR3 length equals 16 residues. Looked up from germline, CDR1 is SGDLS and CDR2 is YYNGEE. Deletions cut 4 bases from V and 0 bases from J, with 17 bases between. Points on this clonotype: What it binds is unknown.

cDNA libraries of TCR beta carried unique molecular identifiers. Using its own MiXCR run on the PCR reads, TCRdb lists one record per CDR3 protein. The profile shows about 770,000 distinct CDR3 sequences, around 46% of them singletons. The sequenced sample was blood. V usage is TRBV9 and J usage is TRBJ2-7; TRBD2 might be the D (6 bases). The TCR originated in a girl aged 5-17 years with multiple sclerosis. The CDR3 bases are TGTGCCAGCAGCAGGGGAGGCTCTAGGAGCTCCTACGAGCAGTACTTC. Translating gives CASSRGGSRSSYEQYF.